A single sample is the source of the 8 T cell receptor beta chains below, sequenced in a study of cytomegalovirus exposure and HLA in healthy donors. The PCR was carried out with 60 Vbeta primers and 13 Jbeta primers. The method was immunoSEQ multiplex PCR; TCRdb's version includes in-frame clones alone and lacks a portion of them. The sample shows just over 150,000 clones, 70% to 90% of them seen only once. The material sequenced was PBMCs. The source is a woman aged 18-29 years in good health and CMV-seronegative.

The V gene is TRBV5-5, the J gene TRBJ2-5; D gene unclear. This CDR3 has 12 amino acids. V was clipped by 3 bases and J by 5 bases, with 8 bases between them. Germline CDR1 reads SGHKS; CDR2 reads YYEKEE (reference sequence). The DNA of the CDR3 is TGTGCCAGCAGCTCCCCCCTGGAGACCCAGTACTTC. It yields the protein CASSSPLETQYF.

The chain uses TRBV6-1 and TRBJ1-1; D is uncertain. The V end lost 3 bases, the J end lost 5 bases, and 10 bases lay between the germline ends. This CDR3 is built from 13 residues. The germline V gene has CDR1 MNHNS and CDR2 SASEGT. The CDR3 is CASSEPLETEAFF. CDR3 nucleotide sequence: TGTGCCAGCAGTGAGCCTTTGGAGACTGAAGCTTTCTTT.

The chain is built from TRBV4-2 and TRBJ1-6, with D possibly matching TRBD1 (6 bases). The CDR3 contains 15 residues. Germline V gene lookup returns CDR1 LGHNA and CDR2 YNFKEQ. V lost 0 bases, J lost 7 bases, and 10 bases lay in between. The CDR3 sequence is CASSQDIQGNSPLHF. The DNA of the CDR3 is TGTGCCAGCAGCCAAGATATACAGGGCAATTCACCCCTCCACTTT.

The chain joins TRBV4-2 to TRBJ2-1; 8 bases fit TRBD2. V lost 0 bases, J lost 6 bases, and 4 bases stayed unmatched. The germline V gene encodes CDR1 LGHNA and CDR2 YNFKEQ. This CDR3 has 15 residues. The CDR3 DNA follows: TGTGCCAGCAGCCAAGAAGGCAGCGGGAGCAATGAGCAGTTCTTC. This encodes CASSQEGSGSNEQFF.

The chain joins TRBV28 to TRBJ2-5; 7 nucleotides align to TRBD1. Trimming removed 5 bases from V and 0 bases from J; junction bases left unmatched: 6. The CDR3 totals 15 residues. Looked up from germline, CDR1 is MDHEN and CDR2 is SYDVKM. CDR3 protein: CASSRTGTYQETQYF. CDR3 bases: TGTGCCAGCAGTAGGACAGGCACGTACCAAGAGACCCAGTACTTC.

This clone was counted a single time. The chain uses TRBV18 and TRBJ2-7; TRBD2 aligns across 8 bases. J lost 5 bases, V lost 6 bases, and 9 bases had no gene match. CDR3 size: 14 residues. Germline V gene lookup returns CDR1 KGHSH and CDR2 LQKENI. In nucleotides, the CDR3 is TGTGCCAGCTCTCCGGGGGGGGCTGTCGACGAGCAGTACTTC. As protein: CASSPGGAVDEQYF.

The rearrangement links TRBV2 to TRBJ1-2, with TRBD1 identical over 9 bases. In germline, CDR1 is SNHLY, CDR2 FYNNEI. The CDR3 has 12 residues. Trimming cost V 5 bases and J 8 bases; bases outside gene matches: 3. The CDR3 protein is CASSFTGGGYTF. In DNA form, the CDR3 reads TGTGCCAGCAGTTTTACAGGGGGCGGCTACACCTTC.

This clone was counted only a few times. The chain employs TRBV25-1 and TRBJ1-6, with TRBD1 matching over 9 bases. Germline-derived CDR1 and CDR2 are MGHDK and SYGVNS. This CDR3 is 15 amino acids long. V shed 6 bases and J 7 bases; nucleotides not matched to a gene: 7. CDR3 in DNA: TGTGCCAGCAGCGCTGGACAGGGGAGGAATTCACCCCTCCACTTT. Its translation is CASSAGQGRNSPLHF.